This passage covers 2 T cell receptor beta chains from one sample sequenced in a study of metastatic and nonmetastatic thyroid tumors. Each patient went into thyroid surgery without having received any treatment. TCRdb used MiXCR to call clones anew from the PCR reads. The repertoire includes roughly 40,000 clones, about 15% of them detected once, and around 6.6% sits in the top ten. What was sequenced was blood. The origin of the receptors is a male donor with papillary thyroid cancer or a benign thyroid nodule (not recorded which). Some clones in this sample may be carry-over from other donors' samples.

The rearrangement joins TRBV5-1 to TRBJ1-5, with no clear D. V lost 1 base to trimming and J lost 0 bases, with 8 bases between them. The CDR3 runs to 15 residues. Germline V gene data show CDR1 as SGHRS and CDR2 as YFSETQ. DNA for the CDR3: TGCGCCAGCAGCTTGTACACCTGTAGCAATCAGCCCCAGCATTTT. It codes for CASSLYTCSNQPQHF.

This clone has at least ten counts. The chain is built from TRBV5-1 and TRBJ2-2; TRBD1 is a possible D gene (6 bases). The CDR3 consists of 13 residues. V gave up 4 bases and J gave up 6 bases, with 10 bases separating them. CDR1 is SGHRS and CDR2 is YFSETQ in the germline V gene. The CDR3 nucleotides are TGCGCCAGCAGCATCAGGGGTGCCGGGGAGCTGTTTTTT. It specifies CASSIRGAGELFF.